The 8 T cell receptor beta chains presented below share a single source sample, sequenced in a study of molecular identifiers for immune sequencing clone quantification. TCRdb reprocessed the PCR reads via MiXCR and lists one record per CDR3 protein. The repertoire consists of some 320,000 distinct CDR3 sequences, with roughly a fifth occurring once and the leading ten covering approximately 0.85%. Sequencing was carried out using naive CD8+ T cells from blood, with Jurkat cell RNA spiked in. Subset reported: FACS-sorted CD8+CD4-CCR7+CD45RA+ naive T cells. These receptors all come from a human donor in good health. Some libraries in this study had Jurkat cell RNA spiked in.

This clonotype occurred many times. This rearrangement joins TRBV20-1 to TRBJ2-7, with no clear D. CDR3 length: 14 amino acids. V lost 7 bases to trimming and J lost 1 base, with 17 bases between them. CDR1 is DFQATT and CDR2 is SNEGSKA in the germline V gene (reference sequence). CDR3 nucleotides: TGCAGTGTCCATCGACCCGGCTTGTCCTACGAGCAGTACTTC. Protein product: CSVHRPGLSYEQYF.

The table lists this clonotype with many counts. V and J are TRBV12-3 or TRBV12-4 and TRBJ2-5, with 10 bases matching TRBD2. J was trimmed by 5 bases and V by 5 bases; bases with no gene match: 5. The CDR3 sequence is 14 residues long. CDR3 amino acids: CASSQREGGETQYF. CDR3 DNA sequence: TGTGCCAGCAGTCAGCGGGAGGGCGGGGAGACCCAGTACTTC.

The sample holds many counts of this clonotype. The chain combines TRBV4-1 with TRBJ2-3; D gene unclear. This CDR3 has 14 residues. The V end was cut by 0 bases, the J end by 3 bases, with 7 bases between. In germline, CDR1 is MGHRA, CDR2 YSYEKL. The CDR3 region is CASSQEGWTDTQYF. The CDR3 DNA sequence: TGCGCCAGCAGCCAAGAGGGATGGACAGATACGCAGTATTTT.

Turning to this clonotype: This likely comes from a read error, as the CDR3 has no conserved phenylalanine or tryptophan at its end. The CDR3 coding sequence is TGCAGCGCCCCAGACCTCCCGAACGGCTACACCCTC. Encoded protein: CSAPDLPNGYTL. J is TRBJ1-2 and V is TRBV29-1; no clear D gene. V lost 7 bases, J lost 8 bases, and 17 bases lay in between. Germline V lookup: CDR1 SQVTM, CDR2 ANQGSEA. There are 12 residues in the CDR3.

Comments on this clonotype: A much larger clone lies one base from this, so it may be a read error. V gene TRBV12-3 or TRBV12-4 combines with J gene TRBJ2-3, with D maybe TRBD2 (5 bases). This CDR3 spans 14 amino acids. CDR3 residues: CDSSTFSEDYTQYF. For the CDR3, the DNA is TGTGACAGCAGTACCTTCTCGGAGGACTATACGCAGTATTTT.

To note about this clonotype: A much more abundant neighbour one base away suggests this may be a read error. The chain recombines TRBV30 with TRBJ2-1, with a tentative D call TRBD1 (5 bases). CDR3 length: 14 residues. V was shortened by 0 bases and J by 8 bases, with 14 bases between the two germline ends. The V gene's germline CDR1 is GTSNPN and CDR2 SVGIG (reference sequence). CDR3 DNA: TGTGCCTGGAGTGTACTGCATGGGGCCGATGAGCAGTTCTTC. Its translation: CAWSVLHGADEQFF.

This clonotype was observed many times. The CDR3 spells CASSLFGSTEAFF. CDR3 in DNA: TGCGCCAGCAGCTTGTTCGGCAGCACTGAAGCTTTCTTT. The chain employs TRBV5-1 and TRBJ1-1, with D hard to call. The V gene lost 1 base and the J gene lost 4 bases, with 8 bases spanning the gap. CDR3 length: 13 amino acids. Germline loops: CDR1 SGHRS, CDR2 YFSETQ.

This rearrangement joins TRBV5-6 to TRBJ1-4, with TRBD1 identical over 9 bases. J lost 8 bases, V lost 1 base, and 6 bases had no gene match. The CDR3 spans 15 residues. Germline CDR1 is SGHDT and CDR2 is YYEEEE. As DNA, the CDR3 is TGTGCCAGCAGCTTGACCGGGGACAGGGTCGAAAAACTGTTTTTT. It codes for CASSLTGDRVEKLFF.